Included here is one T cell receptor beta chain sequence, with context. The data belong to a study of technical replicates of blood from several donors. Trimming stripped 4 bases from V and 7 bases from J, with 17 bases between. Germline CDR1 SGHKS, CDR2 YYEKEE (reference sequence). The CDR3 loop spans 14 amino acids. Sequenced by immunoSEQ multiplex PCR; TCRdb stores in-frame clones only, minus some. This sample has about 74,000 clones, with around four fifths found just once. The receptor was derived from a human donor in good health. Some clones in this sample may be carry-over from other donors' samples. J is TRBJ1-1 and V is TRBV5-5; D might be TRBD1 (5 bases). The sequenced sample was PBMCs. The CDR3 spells CASSHVRGTDEAFF. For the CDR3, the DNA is TGTGCCAGCAGCCACGTCCGGGGGACGGATGAAGCTTTCTTT. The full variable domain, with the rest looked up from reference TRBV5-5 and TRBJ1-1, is DAGVTQSPTHLIKTRGQQVTLRCSPISGHKSVSWYQQVLGQGPQFIFQYYEKEERGRGNFPDRFSARQFPNYSSELNVNALLLGDSALYLCASSHVRGTDEAFFGQGTRLTVV.